One and the same sample provided the 30 T cell receptor beta chains below, sequenced in a study of blood T cell repertoires in COVID-19 (dated by TCRdb to about 2020). The library was made by the immunoSEQ multiplex PCR assay. TCRdb mirrors the immuneACCESS table, restricted to in-frame sequences. Some clones are absent from its copies; in checked studies, under half trace to an unresolved V gene, and the reason for the others is unknown. In all, the sample holds 200,000 to 300,000 clones, and roughly four fifths of those were seen once. Jointly, the top ten make up approximately 9.6% of the sample. The sample comprised peripheral blood. These receptors originate from a woman at least 80 years old with acute or convalescent COVID-19.

The genes are TRBV5-1 and TRBJ1-1; 7 bases agree with TRBD1. CDR1 is SGHRS and CDR2 is YFSETQ in the germline V gene. V shed 0 bases and J 4 bases; nucleotides not matched to a gene: 3. The CDR3 spans 14 residues. The CDR3 sequence is CASSLATGATEAFF. The CDR3 DNA reads TGCGCCAGCAGCTTGGCCACAGGGGCCACTGAAGCTTTCTTT.

This chain uses TRBV5-1 with TRBJ2-1; 9 positions match TRBD1. Germline CDR1 SGHRS, CDR2 YFSETQ. CDR3 length: 15 residues. The J segment lost 2 bases and the V segment lost 3 bases, leaving 3 bases of the junction unmatched. The CDR3 region has the DNA TGCGCCAGCAGCTCTCGACAGGGGGCCTACAATGAGCAGTTCTTC. It encodes CASSSRQGAYNEQFF.

This clone was observed a single time. The chain couples TRBV5-1 to TRBJ2-7; TRBD1 matches 9 bases. From germline, CDR1 is SGHRS and CDR2 YFSETQ. CDR3 length equals 13 residues. The J segment lost 6 bases and the V segment lost 6 bases, leaving 7 bases of the junction unmatched. CDR3 nucleotide sequence: TGCGCCAGCAATGTCGACAGGGGGGGCGAGCAGTACTTC. Translated, it gives CASNVDRGGEQYF. The full variable domain, in which reference TRBV5-1 and TRBJ2-7 provide the parts outside the CDR3, is KAGVTQTPRYLIKTRGQQVTLSCSPISGHRSVSWYQQTPGQGLQFLFEYFSETQRNKGNFPGRFSGRQFSNSRSEMNVSTLELGDSALYLCASNVDRGGEQYFGPGTRLTVT.

The V and J genes are TRBV27 and TRBJ2-5; possible D gene TRBD2, 6 bases. Germline V gene data show CDR1 as MNHEY and CDR2 as SMNVEV (reference sequence). The length of the CDR3 is 13 residues. V lost 7 bases and J lost 7, with 16 bases in between. CDR3 region: CASTGDRRGTQYF. DNA for the CDR3: TGTGCCAGCACGGGGGACCGACGGGGGACCCAGTACTTC.

DNA of the CDR3: TGTGCCAGCAGCCCCAACGGGGGTACCTATGGCTACACCTTC. This translates into CASSPNGGTYGYTF. V is TRBV6-5 and J is TRBJ1-2; D possibly corresponds to TRBD1 (5 bases). The CDR3 extends over 14 amino acids. The germline V gene has CDR1 MNHEY and CDR2 SVGAGI. The V end lost 6 bases, the J end lost 4 bases, and 15 bases lay between the germline ends.

V gene TRBV2 combines with J gene TRBJ2-1; 9 nucleotides line up with TRBD1. V shed 2 bases, J shed 8 bases, and the junction held 7 bases outside the gene matches. CDR1 and CDR2 (germline): SNHLY, FYNNEI. This CDR3 has 15 residues. Here the CDR3 DNA reads TGTGCCAGCAGTGAATCCGTGGGACAGGGCTATGAGCAGTTCTTC. Amino acid sequence: CASSESVGQGYEQFF.

This clone showed up just a few times. Distinct nucleotide sequences in the sample also encode this CDR3. This chain joins TRBV9 and TRBJ2-5, with D maybe TRBD2 (6 bases). V lost 0 bases to trimming and J lost 4 bases, with 7 bases between them. The CDR3 loop spans 13 amino acids. Germline CDR1 and CDR2: SGDLS and YYNGEE. The CDR3 sequence: CASSVGGGETQYF. As DNA, the CDR3 is TGTGCCAGCAGCGTAGGGGGAGGAGAGACCCAGTACTTC.

The J gene is TRBJ1-6, the V gene TRBV30; TRBD1 might be the D (5 bases). The V gene's germline CDR1 is GTSNPN and CDR2 SVGIG (reference sequence). The CDR3 is 15 amino acids. Trimming pared 2 bases from V and 6 bases from J, leaving 14 bases between. CDR3 sequence: CAWSIQRGSNSPLHF. The CDR3 nucleotides read TGTGCCTGGAGTATCCAGCGGGGGAGTAATTCACCCCTCCACTTT.

This clone was recorded once. Here the CDR3 DNA reads TGTGCCAGCAGCCCCTCGGGACAGGGTTTGGAGACCCAGTACTTC. Its translation is CASSPSGQGLETQYF. The chain uses TRBV3-1 (or the pseudogene TRBV3-2) and TRBJ2-5, with TRBD1 matching over 9 bases. The CDR3 sequence is 15 residues long. Trimming at V came to 4 bases and at J to 5 bases, leaving 8 bases not matched to a gene. Germline V lookup: CDR1 LGHDT, CDR2 YNNKEL (reference sequence).

The V and J genes are TRBV18 and TRBJ2-7; D is unclear. From germline, CDR1 is KGHSH and CDR2 LQKENI. This CDR3 contains 16 residues. Trimming left V 6 bases short and J 0 bases short, with 18 bases between. The CDR3, as DNA: TGTGCCAGCTCGCCTACTCCCTCAGGAATCTCCTACGAGCAGTACTTC. This codes for CASSPTPSGISYEQYF.

The gene calls are TRBV2 and TRBJ1-5; 8 bases line up with TRBD1. This CDR3 has 16 residues. The germline V gene has CDR1 SNHLY and CDR2 FYNNEI. V shed 1 base, J shed 7 bases, and the junction held 9 bases outside the gene matches. The CDR3 DNA sequence: TGTGCCAGCAGTGAAGGGGGCGGACAGGGCTACCAGCCCCAGCATTTT. Its translation: CASSEGGGQGYQPQHF.

The genes are TRBV14 and TRBJ1-1; 9 bases match TRBD1. Germline V lookup: CDR1 SGHDN, CDR2 FVKESK. After removal of 0 bases from V and 3 bases from J, the junction contained 5 bases not matched to a gene. This CDR3 spans 16 amino acids. This CDR3 is CASSQDGTGTDTEAFF. The CDR3 DNA follows: TGTGCCAGCAGCCAAGATGGGACAGGGACCGACACTGAAGCTTTCTTT.

The chain has TRBV5-3 and TRBJ2-7; TRBD2 is a possible D gene (6 bases). Being an ORF, TRBV5-3 has a function that is uncertain. Trimming took off 6 bases at V and 7 bases at J, with 14 bases between the two ends. The CDR3 covers 12 residues. DNA for the CDR3: TGTGCCAGAATGGGCGGAAGCGGGGAGCAGTACTTC. Translation gives CARMGGSGEQYF.

The chain has TRBV6-5 and TRBJ1-1; 8 positions agree with TRBD1. V shed 0 bases, J shed 1 base, and the junction held 1 base outside the gene matches. CDR1 is MNHEY, CDR2 SVGAGI, per germline. This CDR3 comprises 15 residues. CDR3 amino acids: CASSYSDRGNTEAFF. For the CDR3, the DNA is TGTGCCAGCAGTTACTCCGACAGGGGGAACACTGAAGCTTTCTTT.

This CDR3 reads CASSLASGTPYNEQFF. The CDR3 DNA reads as TGCGCCAGCAGCTTGGCCTCCGGGACACCCTACAATGAGCAGTTCTTC. The chain recombines TRBV5-1 with TRBJ2-1; D is possibly TRBD1 (6 bases). Germline V lookup: CDR1 SGHRS, CDR2 YFSETQ. Trimming removed 0 bases at V and 2 bases at J, with 12 bases between. The CDR3 sequence is 16 residues long.

The rearrangement links TRBV7-9 to TRBJ1-1; tentative D call: TRBD1 (5 bases). The V end lost 0 bases, the J end lost 11 bases, and 10 bases lay between the germline ends. This CDR3 spans 12 amino acids. The germline CDR1 and CDR2 sequences are SEHNR and FQNEAQ (reference sequence). DNA for the CDR3: TGTGCCAGCAGCTTAGCGCAGGGTCGGGCTTTCTTT. Protein sequence: CASSLAQGRAFF.

This chain joins TRBV5-4 and TRBJ1-6; D gene uncertain. Germline V gene lookup returns CDR1 SGHNT and CDR2 YYREEE (reference sequence). The V end lost 1 base, the J end lost 9 bases, and 11 bases lay between the germline ends. This CDR3 spans 14 amino acids. Here the CDR3 DNA reads TGTGCCAGCAGCTTGCGGGGTTTGAGTTCACCCCTCCACTTT. Its translation is CASSLRGLSSPLHF.

This clone has only one observation. The genes are TRBV7-3 and TRBJ2-1; TRBD2 matches at 14 bases. Germline V gene lookup returns CDR1 SGHTA and CDR2 FQGTGA. J lost 9 bases, V lost 5 bases, and 15 bases had no gene match. The CDR3 spans 18 residues. CDR3 region: CASSPNPPGLAGGGEQFF. The CDR3 DNA reads TGTGCCAGCAGCCCTAACCCCCCTGGACTAGCGGGGGGAGGTGAGCAGTTCTTC.

The V gene is TRBV15, the J gene TRBJ1-5; D is unresolved. Trimming shortened V by 1 base and J by 4 bases, and 11 bases separated the two germline ends. CDR3 length: 15 amino acids. Germline values: CDR1 LNHNV, CDR2 YYDKDF (reference sequence). The CDR3 loop is CATSRAGLVNQPQHF. The CDR3, as DNA: TGTGCCACCAGCAGAGCCGGACTGGTAAATCAGCCCCAGCATTTT. Complete variable domain (other parts from reference TRBV15 and TRBJ1-5): DAMVIQNPRYQVTQFGKPVTLSCSQTLNHNVMYWYQQKSSQAPKLLFHYYDKDFNNEADTPDNFQSRRPNTSFCFLDIRSPGLGDTAMYLCATSRAGLVNQPQHFGDGTRLSIL.

Only one count was recorded for this clone. The rearrangement links TRBV30 to TRBJ2-5, with 8 bases that match TRBD1. The V and J ends lost 2 bases and 5 bases, in that order; junction bases with no gene match: 10. The germline V gene has CDR1 GTSNPN and CDR2 SVGIG (reference sequence). The CDR3 spans 15 residues. Here the CDR3 DNA reads TGTGCCTGGAGTACCGTGCAGGGGGCGCGGGAGACCCAGTACTTC. It codes for CAWSTVQGARETQYF.

V and J are TRBV11-2 and TRBJ1-2; D unclear. The CDR3 loop spans 13 amino acids. Trimming stripped 5 bases from V and 7 bases from J, with 14 bases between. From germline, CDR1 is SGHAT and CDR2 FQNNGV. The CDR3 sequence: CASSQESLSGYTF. CDR3 bases: TGTGCCAGCAGCCAAGAGTCTTTATCTGGCTACACCTTC.

This chain connects TRBV14 to TRBJ2-2, with D possibly TRBD1 on 5 matching bases. Germline lookup yields CDR1 SGHDN and CDR2 FVKESK. CDR3 length equals 17 residues. The ends were cut back, 3 bases at V and 4 bases at J, with 18 bases in the middle. This chain's CDR3 is CASSHMGMGRGTGELFF. CDR3 nucleotides: TGTGCCAGCAGCCACATGGGTATGGGGCGCGGCACCGGGGAGCTGTTTTTT.

The chain employs TRBV24-1 and TRBJ1-2; 12 bases are a match to TRBD1. Looked up from germline, CDR1 is KGHDR and CDR2 is SFDVKD. V dropped 3 bases and J dropped 4; count of bases not matched to a gene: 5. This CDR3 is 16 amino acids long. The chain's CDR3 is CATSDPGQGAGYGYTF. The CDR3 DNA follows: TGTGCCACCAGTGATCCGGGACAGGGGGCTGGCTATGGCTACACCTTC.

The chain is built from TRBV5-1 and TRBJ1-5; D is possibly TRBD1 (6 bases). Germline-derived CDR1 and CDR2 are SGHRS and YFSETQ. Trimming left V 0 bases short and J 4 bases short, with 11 bases between. CDR3 size: 15 residues. This chain's CDR3 is CASSLDREGNQPQHF. DNA of the CDR3: TGCGCCAGCAGCTTGGACAGGGAAGGGAATCAGCCCCAGCATTTT.

This clone came up many times. The V gene is TRBV27, the J gene TRBJ2-7; D might be TRBD1 (6 bases). The V gene lost 5 bases and the J gene lost 2 bases, with 13 bases spanning the gap. Germline-derived CDR1 and CDR2 are MNHEY and SMNVEV (reference sequence). The CDR3 sequence is 14 residues long. CDR3 DNA: TGTGCCAGCAGTGCCAGGGGTACTGCCTACGAGCAGTACTTC. It is translated as CASSARGTAYEQYF.

The chain joins TRBV28 to TRBJ2-3, with TRBD2 as a possible D gene (5 bases). This CDR3 has 15 residues. Trimming took off 4 bases at V and 4 bases at J, with 15 bases between the two ends. Germline V gene data show CDR1 as MDHEN and CDR2 as SYDVKM. The CDR3 nucleotides read TGTGCCAGCAGTTCGGACCAAAAGAGGGCAGATACGCAGTATTTT. As protein: CASSSDQKRADTQYF.

This clone was found once. The chain links TRBV7-2 to TRBJ1-5; D is possibly TRBD1 (6 bases). In germline, CDR1 is SGHTA, CDR2 FQGNSA. V lost 4 bases, J lost 6 bases, and 16 bases lay in between. CDR3 length: 15 residues. The DNA for the CDR3 is TGTGCCAGCAGCTCCGATACAGGGTTGGGTCAGCCCCAGCATTTT. It codes for CASSSDTGLGQPQHF.

This chain links TRBV6-5 with TRBJ1-4; D is perhaps TRBD1 (6 bases). CDR3 length equals 15 residues. Per the germline V gene, CDR1 is MNHEY and CDR2 is SVGAGI. Trimming stripped 0 bases from V and 9 bases from J, with 14 bases between. The CDR3 sequence is CASSYSTGQAKKLFF. CDR3 sequence (DNA): TGTGCCAGCAGTTACTCTACAGGGCAGGCAAAAAAACTGTTTTTT.

The J gene is TRBJ1-3, the V gene TRBV7-9, with D possibly being TRBD1 (5 bases). CDR1 is SEHNR, CDR2 FQNEAQ, per germline (reference sequence). The CDR3 is 16 residues long. The V gene lost 5 bases and the J gene lost 0 bases, with 14 bases spanning the gap. This CDR3 is CASSEGARSSGNTIYF. The CDR3 coding sequence is TGTGCCAGCAGCGAAGGGGCCCGAAGCTCTGGAAACACCATATATTTT.

The rearrangement uses TRBV7-9 and TRBJ1-3; the match to TRBD1 covers 11 bases. Germline CDR1 SEHNR, CDR2 FQNEAQ (reference sequence). CDR3 length: 15 amino acids. V trimming: 4 bases; J trimming: 7 bases; junction bases outside the gene matches: 6. The CDR3 spells CASSSRTGGGNTIYF. CDR3 sequence (DNA): TGTGCCAGCAGCTCCCGGACAGGGGGCGGGAACACCATATATTTT.